This TCR beta chain derives from a study of T cell repertoires in cytomegalovirus infection. For the study at large: TCR beta signatures that were public indicated CMV infection and matching HLA type. Study-wide findings and caveats: Cumulative public TCR beta family frequency identified CMV carriers with the relevant HLA. CMV-specific TCR beta clonotypes restricted by HLA-C were the ones dominating the ex vivo response.

TCRdb processed the reads anew with MiXCR; each CDR3 protein has one entry. The data hold about 600,000 distinct CDR3 sequences, with 20% to 25% observed a single time. In regard to this clonotype: No antigen is known for it.

This TCR was sampled from a human donor in good health (CMV status not recorded). Some clones in this sample may be carry-over from other donors' samples. The sample was CD8+ T cells from PBMCs.

DNA for the CDR3: TGCAGTGCTAGAGATGAGCGGGGGACCAAAAACATTCAGTACTTC. It specifies CSARDERGTKNIQYF. The rearrangement links TRBV20-1 to TRBJ2-4, with 8 bases fitting TRBD2. V lost 0 bases and J lost 2; bases outside the gene matches: 3. This CDR3 is 15 amino acids long. The germline CDR1 and CDR2 sequences are DFQATT and SNEGSKA (reference sequence).